The 20 T cell receptor beta chains reported below all come from one sample, sequenced in a study of cytomegalovirus exposure and HLA in healthy donors. PCR primers comprised 60 Vbeta and 13 Jbeta primers. The data were produced by immunoSEQ multiplex PCR, yet TCRdb's version contains in-frame clones alone and is incomplete. This sample lists 200,000 to 250,000 clones; its ten largest clones have 0.75% to 1%. The specimen sequenced was PBMCs. These TCRs come from a young woman in good health and CMV-seropositive.

The chain couples TRBV6-5 to TRBJ1-1; D unclear. From germline, CDR1 is MNHEY and CDR2 SVGAGI. Deletions cut 6 bases from V and 13 bases from J, with 18 bases between. The CDR3 has 12 amino acids. The CDR3, as DNA: TGTGCCAGCAGCAAATCCCGGCATTCGGGTTTCTTT. The encoded protein is CASSKSRHSGFF.

This chain uses TRBV9 with TRBJ2-7; 9 positions agree with TRBD2. CDR3 size: 15 residues. The germline gives CDR1 SGDLS, CDR2 YYNGEE. V shed 0 bases and J 6 bases; nucleotides not matched to a gene: 7. The CDR3, as DNA: TGTGCCAGCAGCGTAGGGATAGCGGGAGAGAGCGAGCAGTACTTC. The encoded protein is CASSVGIAGESEQYF.

The rearrangement joins TRBV6-5 to TRBJ2-5; perhaps TRBD1 as D (5 bases). The V end lost 0 bases, the J end lost 2 bases, and 10 bases lay between the germline ends. The V gene's germline CDR1 is MNHEY and CDR2 SVGAGI. The CDR3 loop spans 15 amino acids. CDR3 loop: CASSYSGRTQETQYF. The CDR3 nucleotides are TGTGCCAGCAGTTACTCAGGCAGGACACAAGAGACCCAGTACTTC.

The chain recombines TRBV5-8 with TRBJ1-5; TRBD1 matches 8 bases. Germline CDR1 is SGHTS and CDR2 is YDEGEE. The CDR3 is made up of 16 amino acids. V was pared by 3 bases and J by 6 bases, with 11 bases of the junction left unmatched. The CDR3 DNA reads as TGTGCCAGCAGCTCACTACTCGGACAGGGCCCTCAGCCCCAGCATTTT. As protein: CASSSLLGQGPQPQHF.

For this clone: Since no conserved phenylalanine or tryptophan closes the CDR3, a read error is the likely cause. The limits of the CDR3 on the DNA are not certain, so only TCRdb's listed CDR3 is given. This chain joins TRBV6-8 and TRBJ2-3; the table's D call, TRBD2, was not checked against the DNA. The CDR3 contains 13 residues when both ends are counted. Germline loops: CDR1 MNHGY, CDR2 SAAAGT. CDR3 sequence reads: CASSYGRGTRGVG.

The chain has TRBV5-1 and TRBJ2-1; D perhaps matches TRBD2 (5 bases). The CDR3 is 16 amino acids. Germline lookup yields CDR1 SGHRS and CDR2 YFSETQ. The germline V and J ends were trimmed by 4 bases and 7 bases, with 21 bases remaining between them. This chain's CDR3 is CASSLGMAVEGNEQFF. CDR3 DNA: TGCGCCAGCAGCCTGGGGATGGCGGTAGAGGGAAATGAGCAGTTCTTC.

The chain is built from TRBV25-1 and TRBJ2-5; D is ambiguous. The CDR3 has 16 amino acids. Germline V lookup: CDR1 MGHDK, CDR2 SYGVNS. Deletions cut 0 bases from V and 5 bases from J, with 16 bases between. CDR3 in DNA: TGTGCCAGCAGTGAATATGATGGGTCGGGTCGTGAGACCCAGTACTTC. Its protein is CASSEYDGSGRETQYF.

The V and J genes are TRBV6-1 and TRBJ2-7; no clear D. Germline V gene data show CDR1 as MNHNS and CDR2 as SASEGT. Trimming pared 7 bases from V and 5 bases from J, leaving 12 bases between. There are 12 residues in the CDR3. The CDR3 is CASTWQSHEQYF. CDR3 DNA: TGTGCCAGCACATGGCAGTCCCACGAGCAGTACTTC.

The chain uses TRBV7-7 and TRBJ2-5, with unresolved D. CDR1 SSHAT and CDR2 FNYEAQ come from the germline V gene (reference sequence). V was shortened by 5 bases and J by 4 bases, with 14 bases between the two germline ends. The CDR3 loop spans 14 amino acids. DNA for the CDR3: TGTGCCAGCAGCCCTACAGCTATCGGAGAGACCCAGTACTTC. Translated: CASSPTAIGETQYF.

This chain joins TRBV7-7 and TRBJ2-5; 7 bases are a match to TRBD2. Germline lookup yields CDR1 SSHAT and CDR2 FNYEAQ (reference sequence). V dropped 5 bases and J dropped 2; count of bases not matched to a gene: 14. CDR3 length equals 17 residues. Here the CDR3 DNA reads TGTGCCAGCAGCCCCGCGCCCAGGCCCGGGGGGCAAGAGACCCAGTACTTC. Protein sequence: CASSPAPRPGGQETQYF.

This sequence joins TRBV7-2 and TRBJ2-2; TRBD2 matches 7 bases. This CDR3 comprises 15 residues. Germline CDR1 is SGHTA and CDR2 is FQGNSA. The V segment lost 1 base and the J segment 6 bases; nucleotides outside the gene matches: 5. In DNA form, the CDR3 reads TGTGCCAGCAGCTTAGGAGCGGGAAGAGCCGGGGAGCTGTTTTTT. It is translated as CASSLGAGRAGELFF.

This sequence joins TRBV5-1 and TRBJ2-3; D is undetermined. V was pared by 1 base and J by 5 bases, with 5 bases between. Germline V lookup: CDR1 SGHRS, CDR2 YFSETQ. The CDR3 runs 12 residues. This CDR3 reads CASSLSLDTQYF. CDR3 in DNA: TGCGCCAGCAGCTTGTCCCTAGATACGCAGTATTTT.

The chain employs TRBV18 and TRBJ1-4; 8 bases agree with TRBD1. From germline, CDR1 is KGHSH and CDR2 LQKENI. V shed 4 bases and J 8 bases; nucleotides not matched to a gene: 6. The CDR3 is 14 residues long. The CDR3 DNA reads as TGTGCCAGCTCACAAACGACAGGGGAGGAAAAACTGTTTTTT. Protein product: CASSQTTGEEKLFF.

The chain employs TRBV7-9 and TRBJ2-5, with 8 bases identical to TRBD1. This CDR3 has 13 amino acids. J lost 9 bases, V lost 5 bases, and 8 bases had no gene match. Germline CDR1 and CDR2: SEHNR and FQNEAQ (reference sequence). CDR3 coding DNA: TGTGCCAGCAGCACAGGGACAGGCAGGGCCCAGTACTTC. Translated: CASSTGTGRAQYF.

Measured by frequency, this clone is medium-sized (0.01 to 0.1%). The CDR3 nucleotides read TGTGCCAGCAGCTTACAGGGAAACACCATATATTTT. Translation gives CASSLQGNTIYF. The rearrangement uses TRBV5-6 and TRBJ1-3; D remains ambiguous. The germline V gene encodes CDR1 SGHDT and CDR2 YYEEEE. Trimming shortened V by 2 bases and J by 4 bases, and 4 bases separated the two germline ends. CDR3 length equals 12 residues.

This chain joins TRBV10-1 and TRBJ1-2, with 7 bases lining up with TRBD1. J was trimmed by 8 bases and V by 4 bases; bases with no gene match: 1. The CDR3 has 11 residues. In germline, CDR1 is WNHNN, CDR2 SYGVQD (reference sequence). The CDR3, as DNA: TGCGCCAGCAGTGGACAGGGCGGCTACACCTTC. Amino acids: CASSGQGGYTF.

V is TRBV7-9 and J is TRBJ1-1, with TRBD1 matching 10 bases. Losses at the gene ends were 3 bases for V and 2 bases for J; bases not matched to a gene: 3. Looked up from germline, CDR1 is SEHNR and CDR2 is FQNEAQ (reference sequence). The CDR3 extends over 15 amino acids. CDR3: CASSFGTGVNTEAFF. Here the CDR3 DNA reads TGTGCCAGCAGCTTCGGGACAGGGGTTAACACTGAAGCTTTCTTT.

The chain couples TRBV28 to TRBJ1-4, with unresolved D. V was shortened by 5 bases and J by 0 bases, with 10 bases between the two germline ends. Germline V gene lookup returns CDR1 MDHEN and CDR2 SYDVKM. The CDR3 contains 15 residues. CDR3 DNA sequence: TGTGCCAGCAGTCCCCCACAAGCAACTAATGAAAAACTGTTTTTT. Translating it yields CASSPPQATNEKLFF.

This sequence joins TRBV6-5 and TRBJ1-1, with 7 nucleotides matching TRBD1. This CDR3 comprises 16 residues. The V and J ends lost 2 bases and 0 bases, in that order; junction bases with no gene match: 6. Germline-derived CDR1 and CDR2 are MNHEY and SVGAGI. CDR3 sequence: CASSYEGAGMNTEAFF. As DNA, the CDR3 is TGTGCCAGCAGTTACGAGGGGGCTGGGATGAACACTGAAGCTTTCTTT.

The CDR3 spells CASSPTGVHEKLFF. The CDR3 DNA sequence: TGCGCCAGCAGCCCGACAGGGGTTCATGAAAAACTGTTTTTT. This chain links TRBV4-1 with TRBJ1-4; TRBD1 matches at 8 bases. V was clipped by 4 bases and J by 6 bases; unmatched bases: 4. Germline V gene data show CDR1 as MGHRA and CDR2 as YSYEKL. CDR3 length equals 14 residues.